The T cell receptor (beta chain) described here comes from a study of CD8 T cells in Susac syndrome. General study findings and limits: Susac-specific public clones were found in both the total CD8+ and the CD8+ TEMRA repertoires, with some 16 in the former and 5 or 6 in the latter.

TCR beta was sequenced from blood CD8+ and CD4+ T cells. The V end was cut by 2 bases, the J end by 1 base, with 8 bases between. The CDR3 has 14 amino acids. On this clonotype: Antigen unknown.

An input of about 0.45 to 1 ug of RNA was subjected to reverse transcription using random hexamers. TCRdb reprocessed the immunoSEQ multiplex PCR reads with MiXCR, giving one entry per CDR3 protein. The sample includes about 190,000 distinct CDR3 sequences, roughly 94% of them seen just once. Sequencing was performed on CD8+ T cells from PBMCs. The TCR originated in a human donor with Susac syndrome. V usage is TRBV12-3 or TRBV12-4 and J usage is TRBJ1-1; D uncertain. The CDR3 DNA sequence: TGTGCCAGCAGTTTACTAGACACGAACACTGAAGCTTTCTTT. This translates into CASSLLDTNTEAFF.